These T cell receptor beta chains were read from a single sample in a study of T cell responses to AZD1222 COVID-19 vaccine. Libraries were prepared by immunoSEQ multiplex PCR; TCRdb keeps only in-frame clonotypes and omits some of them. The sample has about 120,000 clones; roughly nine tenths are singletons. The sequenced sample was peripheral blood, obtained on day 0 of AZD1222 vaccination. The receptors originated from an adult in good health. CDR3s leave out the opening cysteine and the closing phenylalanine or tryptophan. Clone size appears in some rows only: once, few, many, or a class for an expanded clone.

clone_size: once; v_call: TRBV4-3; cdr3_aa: ASSQGGRFPYEQY
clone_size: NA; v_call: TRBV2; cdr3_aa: ASRAGMVANGEQY
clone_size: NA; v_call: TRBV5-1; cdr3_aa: ASSSQVVYGYT
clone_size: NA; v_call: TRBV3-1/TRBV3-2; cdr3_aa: ASSQVRSTREQY
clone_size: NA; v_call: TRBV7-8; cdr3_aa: ASSYPAGGLENEQF
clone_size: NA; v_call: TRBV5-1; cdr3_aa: ASSSGTGGWNTGELF
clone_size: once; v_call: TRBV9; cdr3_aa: ASTTGTVNSPLH
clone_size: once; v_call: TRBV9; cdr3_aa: ASSAHPRESASPLH
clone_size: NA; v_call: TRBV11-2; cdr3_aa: ASSLWDSPTDTQY
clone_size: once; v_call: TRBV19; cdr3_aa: ACSPDRDDYGYT
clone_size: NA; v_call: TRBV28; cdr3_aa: ASSLQQGNQPQH
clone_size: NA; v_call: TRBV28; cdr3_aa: ATLDRTLHST
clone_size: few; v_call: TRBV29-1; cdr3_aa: SALEDNYGYT
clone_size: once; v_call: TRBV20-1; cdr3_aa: SASPPPYIHSGANVLT
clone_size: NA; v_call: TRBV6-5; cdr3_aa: ASRFSMDGGGYT
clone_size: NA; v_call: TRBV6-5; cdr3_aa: ASSYSGRVDGYT
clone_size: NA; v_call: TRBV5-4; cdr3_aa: ASSFPGGSVGEQY
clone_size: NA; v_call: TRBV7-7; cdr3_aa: ASSFGAGGDTGELF
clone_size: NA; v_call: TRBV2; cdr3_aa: ASTQDQETQY
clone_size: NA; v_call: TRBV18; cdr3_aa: ASSPRTGGTVGYT
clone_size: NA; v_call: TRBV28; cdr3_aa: ASSKPGTGKNIQY
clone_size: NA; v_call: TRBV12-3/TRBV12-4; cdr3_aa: ASSLGQGYGYT
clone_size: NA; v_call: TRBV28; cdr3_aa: ASSFDGVKPQH
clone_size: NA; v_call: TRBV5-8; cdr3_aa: ASRMRGLYEQY
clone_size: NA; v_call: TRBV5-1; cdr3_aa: ASSPRTGSGYT
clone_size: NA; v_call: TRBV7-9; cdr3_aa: ASSLTGYTGELF
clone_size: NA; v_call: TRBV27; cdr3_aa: ASSPGQRNTEAF
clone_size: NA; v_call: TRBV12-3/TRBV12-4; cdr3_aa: ASSRDGGYEQY
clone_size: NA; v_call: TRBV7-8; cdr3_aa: ASSRDRWGAETQY
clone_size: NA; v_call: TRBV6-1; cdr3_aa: ASSEIGTGNLQTQH
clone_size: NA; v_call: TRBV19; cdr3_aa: ASSRSTENTGELF
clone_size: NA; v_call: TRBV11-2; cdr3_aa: ASSLNQGNTEAF
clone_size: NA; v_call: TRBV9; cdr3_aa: ASSAENTGELF
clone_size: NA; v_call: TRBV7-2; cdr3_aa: ASTSAGVWNEQF
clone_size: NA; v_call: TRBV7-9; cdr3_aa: ASSLLLSSYNEQF
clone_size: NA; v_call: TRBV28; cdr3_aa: ASRGPLNTEAF
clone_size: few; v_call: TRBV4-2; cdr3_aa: ASSQGQGGGTEAF
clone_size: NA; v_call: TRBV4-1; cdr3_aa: ASSQGLAGLYNEQF
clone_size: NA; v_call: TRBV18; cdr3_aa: ASSPNVDEQF
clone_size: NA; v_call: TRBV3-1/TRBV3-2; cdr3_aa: ASSRTDTGELF
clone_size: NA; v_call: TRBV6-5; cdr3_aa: ASRPAGGTEAF
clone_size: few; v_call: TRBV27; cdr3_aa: ASSLSASGSYEQY
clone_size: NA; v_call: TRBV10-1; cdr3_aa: ASSEGPGLPQH
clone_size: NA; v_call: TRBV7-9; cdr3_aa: ASSLWLQPYEQY
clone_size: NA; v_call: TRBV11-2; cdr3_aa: ASSSRTFSNYGYT
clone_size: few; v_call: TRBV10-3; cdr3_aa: AISESGREREAF
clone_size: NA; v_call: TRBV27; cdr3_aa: ASSFSIGNTIY